This T cell receptor (beta chain) was retrieved from a study of blood T cell repertoires in COVID-19. Overall study context: The analysed material was cDNA or gDNA that came from T cells, B-cell-depleted T cells, or PBMCs.

Using immunoSEQ multiplex PCR, the repertoire was profiled, and TCRdb retains in-frame clones only, with some absent. This sample has about 180,000 clones, with 89% found just once. CDR1 MNHEY and CDR2 SVGAGI come from the germline V gene. V was pared by 6 bases and J by 2 bases, with 14 bases between. The CDR3 contains 15 residues. The sample taken for sequencing was peripheral blood. The chain links TRBV6-5 to TRBJ1-5, with a possible D match to TRBD1 (6 bases). This receptor was obtained from a man between 18 and 35 years old who had recovered from COVID-19. The CDR3 region has the DNA TGTGCCAGCAGCGGAGCGGACAGTGGCAATCAGCCCCAGCATTTT. It encodes CASSGADSGNQPQHF.